A selection of T cell receptor beta chains follows, all from one sample in a study of T-cell memory formation after mild COVID-19. TCRdb reanalysed the 5' RACE reads using MiXCR and keeps one entry per CDR3 protein. The sample carries 85,000 to 120,000 distinct CDR3 sequences, over 15% recorded once. Sequenced input: PBMCs or a T cell subset sorted from them (not recorded which). The source of these receptors is an adult woman who had mild COVID-19 (a few samples of this study predate the infection). Cell type and time point are not known. CDR3s include the opening cysteine and the closing phenylalanine or tryptophan.

v_call cdr3_aa
TRBV12-3/TRBV12-4 CASRETGAIYGYTF
TRBV5-6 CASSFLAGVHEQYF
TRBV9 CASSPEGGGLAGDGGISYEQYF
TRBV6-2/TRBV6-3 CASSYSMWEAYNEQFF
TRBV3-1 CASSQEIAAAYEQYF
TRBV7-7 CASSLGGRGGVYEQFF
TRBV12-3/TRBV12-4 CASSLGGTGYGYTF
TRBV12-3/TRBV12-4 CASSFMSGLREKLFF
TRBV11-2 CASSTGQGYYEQYF
TRBV15 CATSRDWGGSWNEQFF
TRBV7-9 CASSFGTGDEQYF
TRBV10-3 CAISIQQGNEQFF
TRBV20-1 CSASPDMTTSGESTDTQYF
TRBV7-9 CASSPPSGTGFDEQYF
TRBV6-1 CASSEPMWPDTQYF